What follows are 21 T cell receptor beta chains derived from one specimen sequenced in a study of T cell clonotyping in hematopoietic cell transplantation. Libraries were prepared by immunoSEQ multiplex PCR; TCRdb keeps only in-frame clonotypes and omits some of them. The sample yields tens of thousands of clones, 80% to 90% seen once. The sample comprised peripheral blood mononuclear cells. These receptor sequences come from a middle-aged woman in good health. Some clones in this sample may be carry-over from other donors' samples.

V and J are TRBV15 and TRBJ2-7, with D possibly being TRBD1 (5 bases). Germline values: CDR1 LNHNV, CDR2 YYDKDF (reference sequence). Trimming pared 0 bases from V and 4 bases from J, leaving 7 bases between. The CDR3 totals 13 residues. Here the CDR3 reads CATSRDPGYEQYF. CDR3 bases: TGTGCCACCAGCAGAGATCCAGGGTACGAGCAGTACTTC.

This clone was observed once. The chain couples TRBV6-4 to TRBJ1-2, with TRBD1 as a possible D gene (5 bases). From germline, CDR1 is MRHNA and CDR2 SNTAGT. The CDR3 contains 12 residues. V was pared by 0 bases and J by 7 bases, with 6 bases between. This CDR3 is CASSDSGGGYTF. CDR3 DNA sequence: TGTGCCAGCAGTGACTCGGGGGGTGGCTACACCTTC.

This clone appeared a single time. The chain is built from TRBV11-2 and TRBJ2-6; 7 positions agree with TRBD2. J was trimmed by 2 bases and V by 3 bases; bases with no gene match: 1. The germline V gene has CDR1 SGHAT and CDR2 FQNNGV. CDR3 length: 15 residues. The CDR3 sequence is CASSFGGTGANVLTF. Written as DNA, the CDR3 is TGTGCCAGCAGCTTCGGGGGGACTGGGGCCAACGTCCTGACTTTC.

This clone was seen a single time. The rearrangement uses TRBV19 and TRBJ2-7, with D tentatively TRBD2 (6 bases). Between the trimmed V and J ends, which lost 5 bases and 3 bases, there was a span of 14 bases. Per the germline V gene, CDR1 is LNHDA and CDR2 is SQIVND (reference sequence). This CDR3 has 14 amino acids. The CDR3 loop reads CASSAAGPRYEQYF. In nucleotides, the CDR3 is TGTGCCAGTAGTGCCGCGGGGCCTCGCTACGAGCAGTACTTC. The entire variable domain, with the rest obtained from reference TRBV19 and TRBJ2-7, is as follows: DGGITQSPKYLFRKEGQNVTLSCEQNLNHDAMYWYRQDPGQGLRLIYYSQIVNDFQKGDIAEGYSVSREKKESFPLTVTSAQKNPTAFYLCASSAAGPRYEQYFGPGTRLTVT.

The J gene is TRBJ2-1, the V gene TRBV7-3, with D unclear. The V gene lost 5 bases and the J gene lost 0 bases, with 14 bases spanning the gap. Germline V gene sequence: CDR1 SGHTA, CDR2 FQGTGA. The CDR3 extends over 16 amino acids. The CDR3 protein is CASSPGGQSSYNEQFF. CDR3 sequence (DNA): TGTGCCAGCAGCCCCGGCGGCCAGAGCTCCTACAATGAGCAGTTCTTC.

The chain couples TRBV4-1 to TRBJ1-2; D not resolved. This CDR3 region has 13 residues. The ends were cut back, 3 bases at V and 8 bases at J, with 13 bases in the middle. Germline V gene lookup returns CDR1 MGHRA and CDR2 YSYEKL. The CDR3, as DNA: TGCGCCAGCAGCCACCTCCCCGCTCGGGGCTACACCTTC. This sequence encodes CASSHLPARGYTF.

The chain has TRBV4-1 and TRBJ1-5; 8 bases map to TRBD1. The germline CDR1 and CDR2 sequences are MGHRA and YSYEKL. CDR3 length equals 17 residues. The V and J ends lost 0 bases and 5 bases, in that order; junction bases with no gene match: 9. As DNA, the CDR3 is TGCGCCAGCAGCCAAGATCCCGGGACAGGAGACTATCAGCCCCAGCATTTT. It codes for CASSQDPGTGDYQPQHF.

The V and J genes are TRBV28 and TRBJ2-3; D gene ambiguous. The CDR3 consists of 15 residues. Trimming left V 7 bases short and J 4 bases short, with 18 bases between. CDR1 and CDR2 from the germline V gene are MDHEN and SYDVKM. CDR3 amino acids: CASTLGPNRADTQYF. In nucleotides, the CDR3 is TGTGCCAGCACCCTTGGGCCCAACCGGGCAGATACGCAGTATTTT.

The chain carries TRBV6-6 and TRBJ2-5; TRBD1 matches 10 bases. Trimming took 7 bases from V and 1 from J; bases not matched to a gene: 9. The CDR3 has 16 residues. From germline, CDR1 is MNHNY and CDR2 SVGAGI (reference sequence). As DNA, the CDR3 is TGTGCCAGCAACTCCGGGACAGGGGACCCCCAAGAGACCCAGTACTTC. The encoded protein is CASNSGTGDPQETQYF.

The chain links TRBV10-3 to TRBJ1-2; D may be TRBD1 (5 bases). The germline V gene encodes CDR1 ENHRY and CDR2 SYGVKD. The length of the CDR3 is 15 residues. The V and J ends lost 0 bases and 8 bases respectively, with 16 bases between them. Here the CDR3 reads CAISESLGLSRGYTF. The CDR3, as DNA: TGTGCCATCAGTGAGTCCTTGGGACTGAGTAGAGGCTACACCTTC.

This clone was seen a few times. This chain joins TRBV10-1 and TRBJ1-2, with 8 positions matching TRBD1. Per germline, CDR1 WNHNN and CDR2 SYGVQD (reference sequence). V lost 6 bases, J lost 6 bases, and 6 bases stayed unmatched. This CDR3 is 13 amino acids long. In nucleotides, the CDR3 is TGCGCCAGCAGCGCGGACAGGGTGAATGGCTACACCTTC. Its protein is CASSADRVNGYTF.

CDR3 DNA: TGTGCCATCAGTAGGGACAACTCTGGAAACACCATATATTTT. It codes for CAISRDNSGNTIYF. The V call is TRBV10-3, the J call TRBJ1-3, with a tentative D call TRBD1 (6 bases). The CDR3 consists of 14 residues. CDR1 and CDR2 from the germline V gene are ENHRY and SYGVKD. Trimming removed 5 bases at V and 0 bases at J, with 8 bases between.

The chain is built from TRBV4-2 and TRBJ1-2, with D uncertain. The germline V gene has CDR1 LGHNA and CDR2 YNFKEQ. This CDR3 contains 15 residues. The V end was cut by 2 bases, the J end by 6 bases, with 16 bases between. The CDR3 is CASSQNRAQGNGYTF. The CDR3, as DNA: TGTGCCAGCAGCCAAAACCGGGCCCAAGGCAATGGCTACACCTTC.

CDR3 DNA sequence: TGTGCCAGCAGCCCTCGAATAGCAGGGCCCGGGGAGCTGTTTTTT. It translates to CASSPRIAGPGELFF. The chain joins TRBV7-3 to TRBJ2-2; the D gene is possibly TRBD1 (5 bases). CDR1 is SGHTA and CDR2 is FQGTGA in the germline V gene. V gave up 5 bases and J gave up 6 bases, with 16 bases separating them. This CDR3 is built from 15 residues.

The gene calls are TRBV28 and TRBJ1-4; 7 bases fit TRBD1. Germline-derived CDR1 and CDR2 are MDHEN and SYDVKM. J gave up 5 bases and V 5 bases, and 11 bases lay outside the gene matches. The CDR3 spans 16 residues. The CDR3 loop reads CASSTPHRGGNEKLFF. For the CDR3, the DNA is TGTGCCAGCAGTACCCCCCACAGGGGAGGAAATGAAAAACTGTTTTTT.

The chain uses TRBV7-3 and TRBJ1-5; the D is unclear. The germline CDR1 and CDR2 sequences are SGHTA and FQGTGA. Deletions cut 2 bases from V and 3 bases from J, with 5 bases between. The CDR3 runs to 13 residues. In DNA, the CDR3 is TGTGCCAGCAGCTTAGATCCCAATCAGCCCCAGCATTTT. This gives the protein CASSLDPNQPQHF.

The CDR3 sequence: CASSYRQAYEQYF. In DNA form, the CDR3 reads TGTGCCAGCAGTTACAGACAAGCCTACGAGCAGTACTTC. V and J are TRBV6-6 and TRBJ2-7, with unresolved D. The germline CDR1 and CDR2 sequences are MNHNY and SVGAGI (reference sequence). V was cut by 2 bases and J by 2 bases, with 7 bases left in between. The CDR3 consists of 13 residues.

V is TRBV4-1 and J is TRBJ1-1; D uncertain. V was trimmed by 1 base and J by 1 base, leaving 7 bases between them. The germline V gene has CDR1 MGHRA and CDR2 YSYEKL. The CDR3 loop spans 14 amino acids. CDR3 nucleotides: TGCGCCAGCAGCCAAGGGGCCGGGAACACTGAAGCTTTCTTT. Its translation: CASSQGAGNTEAFF.

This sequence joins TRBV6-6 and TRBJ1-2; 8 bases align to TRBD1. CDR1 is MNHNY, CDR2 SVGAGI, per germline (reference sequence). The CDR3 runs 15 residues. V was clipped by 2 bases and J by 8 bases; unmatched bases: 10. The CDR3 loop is CASSYGQGARSGYTF. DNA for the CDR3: TGTGCCAGCAGTTACGGTCAGGGGGCGCGGTCCGGCTACACCTTC.

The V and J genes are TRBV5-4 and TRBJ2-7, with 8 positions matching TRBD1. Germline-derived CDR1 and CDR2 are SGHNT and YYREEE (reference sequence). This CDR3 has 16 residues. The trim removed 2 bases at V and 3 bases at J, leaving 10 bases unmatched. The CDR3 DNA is TGTGCCAGCAGCTTCCCGACAGGGGCTTCCGGCTACGAGCAGTACTTC. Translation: CASSFPTGASGYEQYF.

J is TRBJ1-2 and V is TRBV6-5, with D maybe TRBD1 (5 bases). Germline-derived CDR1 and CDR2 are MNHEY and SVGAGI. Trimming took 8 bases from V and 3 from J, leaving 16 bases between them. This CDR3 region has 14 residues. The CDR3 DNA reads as TGTGCCAGCCGGATTGGGACCCCTTACTATGGCTACACCTTC. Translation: CASRIGTPYYGYTF.